The clone carrying this TCR beta chain was picked up many times. The antigen is not known. One entry per CDR3 protein results from TCRdb running MiXCR on the 5' RACE reads. Among around 110,000 distinct CDR3 sequences, around an eighth were seen once, and the ten largest hold about 27%. This entry is derived from a study of T-cell memory formation after mild COVID-19. The CDR3 has 16 residues. The germline CDR1 and CDR2 sequences are DFQATT and SNEGSKA (reference sequence). Trimming left V 1 base short and J 0 bases short, with 13 bases between. Study-wide results and limits: CD4+ contracting clones were found mainly in CM and EM, and CD8+ ones in EMRA.

This TCR was sampled from an adult woman who had mild COVID-19 (a few samples of this study predate the infection). Cell type and time point are not known. Sequenced sample: PBMCs or a T cell subset sorted from them (not recorded which). J is TRBJ1-5 and V is TRBV20-1; possibly TRBD1 for D (6 bases). The CDR3 spells CSARVRGLYSNQPQHF. The CDR3 DNA is TGCAGTGCTAGAGTCAGGGGACTATATAGCAATCAGCCCCAGCATTTT.